This T cell receptor beta chain is drawn from a study of cytomegalovirus exposure and HLA in healthy donors. Study-wide background: Of more than 350 genotyped donors, 65% to 85% clustered with self-reported Caucasian donors. General study findings and limits: A later analysis linked a missense DCLRE1C variant to TCR beta V- and J-gene trimming. Reported performance of the classifier showed diagnosis of cytomegalovirus status with high specificity and sensitivity.

The study sampled nominally healthy donors, though unrecorded immune exposures were likely. PCR involved 60 Vbeta and 13 Jbeta primers. Libraries were prepared by immunoSEQ multiplex PCR; TCRdb keeps only in-frame clonotypes and omits some of them. This sample's table reports 150,000 to 200,000 clones. V was shortened by 0 bases and J by 5 bases, with 10 bases between the two germline ends. CDR1 SSHAT and CDR2 FNYEAQ come from the germline V gene (reference sequence). The CDR3 extends over 15 amino acids. On this clone: As yet, its antigen is unknown.

The receptor was derived from a woman aged 18 to 35 in good health and CMV-seropositive. The chain links TRBV7-7 to TRBJ2-2, with D uncertain. Input material: PBMCs. CDR3 nucleotide sequence: TGTGCCAGCAGCTTAGCGGGTAGCTTAACCGGGGAGCTGTTTTTT. Amino acid sequence: CASSLAGSLTGELFF.